This T cell receptor (beta chain) derives from a study of blood T cell repertoires in COVID-19. At the level of the study: The origin of the acute and convalescent COVID-19 samples was the United States, Italy and Spain. PBMCs, B-cell-depleted T cells, or T cells were the source of the cDNA or gDNA that made up the material.

The V gene lost 3 bases and the J gene lost 1 base, with 9 bases spanning the gap. Germline CDR1 reads SQVTM; CDR2 reads ANQGSEA. The CDR3 consists of 13 residues. Participant ages covered roughly 18 to 89 years across around 25 US areas. Source study methods: Nucleated cell counts were estimated from reference gene primer amplification. Data came from immunoSEQ multiplex PCR; TCRdb stores just in-frame clones and leaves some out. The DNA gave D and trimming, while V, J and clone size come from that table. Among roughly 200,000 clones listed, about four fifths were seen once. The sequencing sample was made of PBMCs or T cells enriched from blood (not recorded which). The rearrangement uses TRBV29-1 and TRBJ1-1, with D tentatively TRBD1 (6 bases). This clonotype was sampled from a woman between 45 and 60 years old who had been exposed to COVID-19. The chain's CDR3 is CSVDRGGNTEAFF. CDR3 nucleotides: TGCAGCGTTGACCGAGGGGGGAACACTGAAGCTTTCTTT.